This T cell receptor beta chain was recorded in a study of control samples from healthy donors and cancer patients. Sequencing was performed with immunoSEQ multiplex PCR; in TCRdb, only in-frame clones are kept and a portion is missing. The repertoire holds more than 150,000 clones, with about 90% as singletons. Sequenced material: blood. The clonotype comes from a woman aged 25 to 39 in good health.

CDR3: CASSLNRAADTQYF. The CDR3 coding sequence is TGTGCCAGCAGTTTGAACAGAGCGGCGGATACGCAGTATTTT. The rearrangement joins TRBV27 to TRBJ2-3; the D gene is possibly TRBD2 (5 bases). Germline V gives CDR1 MNHEY, CDR2 SMNVEV (reference sequence). V lost 3 bases and J lost 6, with 13 bases in between. There are 14 residues in the CDR3.